This is a list of T cell receptor beta chains from one sample in a study of blood T cell repertoires in COVID-19. The assay was immunoSEQ multiplex PCR, and TCRdb's table has in-frame clones only and misses some. The repertoire holds 250,000 to 300,000 clones, with around 86% as singletons. Sequenced input: PBMCs or T cells enriched from blood (not recorded which). Receptors were obtained from a man aged 18 to 35 who had recovered from COVID-19. Each CDR3 is given with its conserved first and last residue. Each record gives: CDR3 protein, CDR3 DNA, clone size, D gene, V gene, J gene. A D gene is named only where the DNA matches it firmly. Clone size is not always given. Where it is, it says once, few, many or a class for expanded clones.

CDR3aa: CASSTLAGALSYEQYF; CDR3nt: TGTGCCAGCAGTACACTAGCGGGAGCCCTCTCCTACGAGCAGTACTTC; abundance: once; d_gene: TRBD2; v_gene: TRBV27; j_gene: TRBJ2-7
CDR3aa: CASSLHRGNSTMNTEAFF; CDR3nt: TGCGCCAGCAGCTTGCACAGGGGCAACTCTACTATGAACACTGAAGCTTTCTTT; abundance: once; d_gene: TRBD1; v_gene: TRBV5-1; j_gene: TRBJ1-1
CDR3aa: CASSDRWGLAGGNGYEQYF; CDR3nt: TGTGCCAGCAGTGATAGATGGGGACTAGCGGGAGGTAATGGGTACGAGCAGTACTTC; abundance: NA; d_gene: TRBD2; v_gene: TRBV2; j_gene: TRBJ2-7
CDR3aa: CSSDRAYGYTF; CDR3nt: TGCAGTTCCGACAGGGCCTATGGCTACACCTTC; abundance: NA; d_gene: TRBD1; v_gene: TRBV29-1; j_gene: TRBJ1-2
CDR3aa: CASSLVARLANNEQFF; CDR3nt: TGTGCCAGCAGCCTCGTCGCCCGGCTAGCGAACAATGAGCAGTTCTTC; abundance: NA; d_gene: NA; v_gene: TRBV14; j_gene: TRBJ2-1
CDR3aa: CASSLERQGAGYTF; CDR3nt: TGTGCCAGCAGCTTGGAGAGACAGGGGGCTGGCTACACCTTC; abundance: NA; d_gene: TRBD1; v_gene: TRBV7-2; j_gene: TRBJ1-2
CDR3aa: CAVDTSALPGLAGAWTFYEQYF; CDR3nt: TGTGCCGTGGACACCTCTGCTTTACCGGGACTAGCGGGAGCGTGGACTTTCTACGAGCAGTACTTC; abundance: NA; d_gene: NA; v_gene: TRBV21-1; j_gene: TRBJ2-7
CDR3aa: CASSPRITGFTYEQYF; CDR3nt: TGTGCCAGCAGCCCCCGGATCACAGGGTTTACCTACGAGCAGTACTTC; abundance: many; d_gene: NA; v_gene: TRBV14; j_gene: TRBJ2-7
CDR3aa: CASSIGAINYGYTF; CDR3nt: TGTGCCAGTAGTATAGGGGCGATTAACTATGGCTACACCTTC; abundance: NA; d_gene: NA; v_gene: TRBV19; j_gene: TRBJ1-2
CDR3aa: CASSLDRGGSNYGYTF; CDR3nt: TGTGCCAGCAGCTTAGATCGCGGAGGATCTAACTATGGCTACACCTTC; abundance: few; d_gene: NA; v_gene: TRBV11-2; j_gene: TRBJ1-2
CDR3aa: CASSLYGDTDTQYF; CDR3nt: TGTGCCAGCAGCTTATACGGGGACACAGATACGCAGTATTTT; abundance: once; d_gene: NA; v_gene: TRBV13; j_gene: TRBJ2-3
CDR3aa: CASSVGHLQETQYF; CDR3nt: TGTGCCAGCAGTGTCGGACATTTACAAGAGACCCAGTACTTC; abundance: once; d_gene: NA; v_gene: TRBV27; j_gene: TRBJ2-5
CDR3aa: CASSPAQQDQPQHF; CDR3nt: TGTGCCAGCTCACCGGCCCAACAGGATCAGCCCCAGCATTTT; abundance: few; d_gene: NA; v_gene: TRBV18; j_gene: TRBJ1-5
CDR3aa: CASGGSAGGTGELFF; CDR3nt: TGTGCCTCGGGCGGGTCAGCGGGCGGGACCGGGGAGCTGTTTTTT; abundance: NA; d_gene: NA; v_gene: TRBV7-8; j_gene: TRBJ2-2
CDR3aa: CASSPTSGSYTGELFF; CDR3nt: TGTGCCAGCTCACCAACTAGCGGGAGCTACACCGGGGAGCTGTTTTTT; abundance: NA; d_gene: TRBD2; v_gene: TRBV18; j_gene: TRBJ2-2
CDR3aa: CASSQGEGFYGYTF; CDR3nt: TGTGCCAGCAGCCAAGGGGAGGGTTTCTATGGCTACACCTTC; abundance: NA; d_gene: NA; v_gene: TRBV3-1/TRBV3-2; j_gene: TRBJ1-2
CDR3aa: CASSPTYTGELFF; CDR3nt: TGTGCCAGCTCACCAACATACACCGGGGAGCTGTTTTTT; abundance: NA; d_gene: NA; v_gene: TRBV18; j_gene: TRBJ2-2
CDR3aa: CASSFSGDVYEQYF; CDR3nt: TGCGCCAGCAGCTTTAGCGGGGATGTCTACGAGCAGTACTTC; abundance: NA; d_gene: TRBD2; v_gene: TRBV5-1; j_gene: TRBJ2-7
CDR3aa: CASLYIPGQGYTDTQYF; CDR3nt: TGTGCCAGCCTTTATATTCCGGGACAGGGATACACAGATACGCAGTATTTT; abundance: NA; d_gene: TRBD1; v_gene: TRBV2; j_gene: TRBJ2-3
CDR3aa: CATSDLGIAEDTDTQYF; CDR3nt: TGTGCCACCAGTGATCTCGGGATAGCGGAGGACACAGATACGCAGTATTTT; abundance: NA; d_gene: NA; v_gene: TRBV24-1; j_gene: TRBJ2-3
CDR3aa: CASSQPPTGIHEQYF; CDR3nt: TGTGCCAGCAGCCAACCACCTACAGGGATCCACGAGCAGTACTTC; abundance: NA; d_gene: NA; v_gene: TRBV6-5; j_gene: TRBJ2-7
CDR3aa: CASSSRENNEKLFF; CDR3nt: TGCGCCAGCAGCTCTCGGGAGAATAATGAAAAACTGTTTTTT; abundance: NA; d_gene: NA; v_gene: TRBV5-1; j_gene: TRBJ1-4
CDR3aa: CASSIGQGAGEAFF; CDR3nt: TGTGCCAGCAGTATAGGACAGGGGGCTGGTGAAGCTTTCTTT; abundance: NA; d_gene: TRBD1; v_gene: TRBV6-5; j_gene: TRBJ1-1
CDR3aa: CASSKRTSGDRNEQYF; CDR3nt: TGTGCCAGCAGCAAACGGACTAGCGGGGATAGGAACGAGCAGTACTTC; abundance: NA; d_gene: NA; v_gene: TRBV21-1; j_gene: TRBJ2-7
CDR3aa: CASSVENGISGANVLTF; CDR3nt: TGTGCCAGCAGCGTAGAAAACGGGATCTCTGGGGCCAACGTCCTGACTTTC; abundance: NA; d_gene: NA; v_gene: TRBV9; j_gene: TRBJ2-6
CDR3aa: CASSLDLADSTQYF; CDR3nt: TGCGCCAGCAGCTTGGATCTAGCAGACTCAACCCAGTACTTC; abundance: NA; d_gene: NA; v_gene: TRBV5-1; j_gene: TRBJ2-5
CDR3aa: CASALTEETQYF; CDR3nt: TGTGCCAGCGCTCTTACAGAAGAGACCCAGTACTTC; abundance: NA; d_gene: NA; v_gene: TRBV2; j_gene: TRBJ2-5
CDR3aa: CASRAPNTGELFF; CDR3nt: TGCGCCAGCCGCGCCCCGAACACCGGGGAGCTGTTTTTT; abundance: NA; d_gene: NA; v_gene: TRBV10-2; j_gene: TRBJ2-2
CDR3aa: CASSDSREQFF; CDR3nt: TGCGCCAGCAGTGACTCGCGTGAGCAGTTCTTC; abundance: NA; d_gene: NA; v_gene: TRBV10-2; j_gene: TRBJ2-1
CDR3aa: CASSLLEGNTEAFF; CDR3nt: TGTGCCAGCAGCTTACTAGAAGGGAACACTGAAGCTTTCTTT; abundance: NA; d_gene: NA; v_gene: TRBV7-9; j_gene: TRBJ1-1
CDR3aa: CASSSLQGELFF; CDR3nt: TGTGCCAGCAGCTCTCTACAGGGGGAGCTGTTTTTT; abundance: NA; d_gene: NA; v_gene: TRBV11-2; j_gene: TRBJ2-2